This paragraph reports one TCR beta chain. This clonotype was detected only once. Its specific antigen is unknown. Qualities for individual bases were not recorded, and no much larger clone is one base off. These data come from a study of T-cell reconstitution after alpha-beta-depleted transplantation in children (dated by TCRdb to about 2016). Notes on the research overall: Using TCR repertoire profiling, the study followed T-cell immune reconstitution in a quantitative way in children after TCRalphabeta/CD19-depleted allogeneic hematopoietic cell transplantation.

The library was generated by PCR. The reads were generated on an Illumina HiSeq 2500. TCR libraries were prepared with molecular barcoding, using unique molecular identifiers to normalize TCRbeta repertoire quantification. TCRdb trimmed the raw reads at Q25, called clones with MiXCR and kept productive beta chains. Duplicate CDR3 protein sequences are folded into a single record with the most common DNA and genes. A total of roughly 500,000 distinct CDR3 sequences appear in this sample, about 31% of them only once. Together, the top ten hold about 2.3% of the sample. The CDR1 and CDR2 encoded by the germline V gene are SNHLY and FYNNEI. V sheds 8 bases and J sheds 3 bases, leaving 17 bases between their ends. Measured from the cysteine to the phenylalanine, the CDR3 is 15 residues long. CDR3 DNA is the only sequence kept; it has 45 bases, read in frame from the first base.

The sequencing here drew on PBMCs from the stem cell graft donor, taken from the stem cell graft. The chain is assembled from TRBV2 and TRBJ1-5; a weak D assignment points to TRBD1 (5 bases agree). The sequence was obtained from a human donor who donated a stem cell graft to a child with aplastic anemia. The DNA sequence is given as TGTGCCAGCGGTTGGATGAGGGACTACAATCAGCCCCAGCATTTT. This codes for CASGWMRDYNQPQHF.